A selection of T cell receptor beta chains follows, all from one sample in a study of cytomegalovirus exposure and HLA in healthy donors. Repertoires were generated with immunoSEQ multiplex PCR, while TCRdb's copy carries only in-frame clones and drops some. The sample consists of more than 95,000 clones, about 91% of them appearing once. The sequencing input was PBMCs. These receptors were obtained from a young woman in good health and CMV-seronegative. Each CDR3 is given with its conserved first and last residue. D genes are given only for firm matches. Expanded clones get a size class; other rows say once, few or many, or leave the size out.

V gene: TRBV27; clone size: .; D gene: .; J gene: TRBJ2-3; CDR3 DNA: TGTGCCAGCAGTTTAATTCTCCCAGATACGCAGTATTTT; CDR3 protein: CASSLILPDTQYF
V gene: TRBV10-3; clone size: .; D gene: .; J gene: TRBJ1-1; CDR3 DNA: TGTGCCATCAGTGCAGGGGACACTGAAGCTTTCTTT; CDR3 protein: CAISAGDTEAFF
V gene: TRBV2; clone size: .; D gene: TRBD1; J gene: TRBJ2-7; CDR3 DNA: TGTGCCAGCAGTCCCCAGACAGGGGCATCCTACGAGCAGTACTTC; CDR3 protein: CASSPQTGASYEQYF
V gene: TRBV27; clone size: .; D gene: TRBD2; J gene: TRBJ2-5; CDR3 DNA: TGTGCCAGCAGTTACTGGTTAGCGGGGGGGCGGGGTAGCGGAAAGACCCAGTACTTC; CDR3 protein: CASSYWLAGGRGSGKTQYF
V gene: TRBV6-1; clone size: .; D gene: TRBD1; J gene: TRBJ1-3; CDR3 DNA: TGTGCCAGCAGTGGGGGGACAGCGGGAAACACCATATATTTT; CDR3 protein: CASSGGTAGNTIYF
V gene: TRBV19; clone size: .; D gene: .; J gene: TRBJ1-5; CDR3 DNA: TGTGCCAGTAGGCCCCCGACCGGGTTCGATCAGCCCCAGCATTTT; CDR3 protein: CASRPPTGFDQPQHF
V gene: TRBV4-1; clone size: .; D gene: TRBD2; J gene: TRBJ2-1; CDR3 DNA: TGCGCCAGCAGAAACCTGGGGCTAGCGGATTCCTACAATGAGCAGTTCTTC; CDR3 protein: CASRNLGLADSYNEQFF
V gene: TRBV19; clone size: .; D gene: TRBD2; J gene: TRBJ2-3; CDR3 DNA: TGTGCCAGTACCGGGACTAGCGGGAGTGGAGATACGCAGTATTTT; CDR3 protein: CASTGTSGSGDTQYF
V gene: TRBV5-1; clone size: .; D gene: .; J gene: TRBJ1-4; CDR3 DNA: TGCGCCAGCAGCACTCAGGGTCCCGCAACTAATGAAAAACTGTTTTTT; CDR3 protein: CASSTQGPATNEKLFF
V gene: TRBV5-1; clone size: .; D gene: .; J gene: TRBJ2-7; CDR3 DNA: TGCGCCAGCAGCTTGTCCGCCCAGGGGTGGTACGAGCAGTACTTC; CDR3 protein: CASSLSAQGWYEQYF
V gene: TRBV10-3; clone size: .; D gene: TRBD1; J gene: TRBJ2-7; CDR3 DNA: TGTGCCATCAGTGAGGGGCAGGGGGCCTACGAGCAGTACTTC; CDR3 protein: CAISEGQGAYEQYF
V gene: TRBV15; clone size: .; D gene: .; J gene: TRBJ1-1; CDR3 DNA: TGTGCCACCAGCAGACAGGATATATATTTGAACACTGAAGCTTTCTTT; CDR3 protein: CATSRQDIYLNTEAFF
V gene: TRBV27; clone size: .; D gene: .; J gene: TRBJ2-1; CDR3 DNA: TGTGCCAGCAGTTTAGGGCAGGGCTCCTACAATGAGCAGTTCTTC; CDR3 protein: CASSLGQGSYNEQFF
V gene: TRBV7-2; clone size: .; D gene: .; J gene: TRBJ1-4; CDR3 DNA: TGTGCCAGCAGCTCGCGAACAGGGTTTGAAAAACTGTTTTTT; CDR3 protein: CASSSRTGFEKLFF
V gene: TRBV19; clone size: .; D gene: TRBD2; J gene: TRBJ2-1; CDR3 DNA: TGTGCCAGTACTAGCGGGAGTCCCACAAAGCGGGAGCAGTTCTTC; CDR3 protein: CASTSGSPTKREQFF
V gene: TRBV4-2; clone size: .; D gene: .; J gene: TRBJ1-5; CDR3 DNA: TGTGCCAGCAGCCAGAGGCTAGGCGGGCCCCAGCATTTT; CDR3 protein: CASSQRLGGPQHF
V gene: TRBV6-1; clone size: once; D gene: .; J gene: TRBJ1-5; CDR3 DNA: TGTGCCAGCAGTGCATACGTCAAAAACAGAGTTCAGCCCCAGCATTTT; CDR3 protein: CASSAYVKNRVQPQHF
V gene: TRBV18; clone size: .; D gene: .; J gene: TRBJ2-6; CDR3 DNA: TGTGCCAGCTCACCAATGGCGGGACCTGGGGCCAACGTCCTGACTTTC; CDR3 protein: CASSPMAGPGANVLTF
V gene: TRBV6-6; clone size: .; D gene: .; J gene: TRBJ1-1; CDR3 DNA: TGTGCCAGCAGCCTAAGGGAGGCAGCTAACACTGAAGCTTTCTTT; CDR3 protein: CASSLREAANTEAFF
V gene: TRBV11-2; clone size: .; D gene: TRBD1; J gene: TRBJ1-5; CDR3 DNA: TGTGCCAGCAGTTTGGGACAGGGTAATCAGCCCCAGCATTTT; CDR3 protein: CASSLGQGNQPQHF
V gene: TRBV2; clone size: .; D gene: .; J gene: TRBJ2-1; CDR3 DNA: TGTGCCAGCAGTGAAGCGCCGGCACAGTGGTTCTTC; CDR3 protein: CASSEAPAQWFF
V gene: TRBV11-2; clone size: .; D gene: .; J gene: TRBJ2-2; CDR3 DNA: TGTGCCAGCAGCGACAAGGCCCCAGGCGGGGAGCTGTTTTTT; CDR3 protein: CASSDKAPGGELFF
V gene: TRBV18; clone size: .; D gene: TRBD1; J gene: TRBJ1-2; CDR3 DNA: TGTGCCAGCTCACCGCTGGGACAGGGAGAAGGCTACACCTTC; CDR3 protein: CASSPLGQGEGYTF
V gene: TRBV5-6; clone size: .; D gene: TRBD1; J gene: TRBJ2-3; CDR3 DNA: TGTGCCAGCAGCTTGGATTATTGGCAGGGGGCAGATACGCAGTATTTT; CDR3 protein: CASSLDYWQGADTQYF
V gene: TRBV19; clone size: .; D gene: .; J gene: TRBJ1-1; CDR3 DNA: TGTGCCAGTAGTCTCTTGAACACTGAAGCTTTCTTT; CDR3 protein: CASSLLNTEAFF
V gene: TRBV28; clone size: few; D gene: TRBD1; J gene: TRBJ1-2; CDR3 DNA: TGTGCCAGCAGTTTCTTGGGACAGGGATTGCGCGGCTACACCTTC; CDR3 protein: CASSFLGQGLRGYTF
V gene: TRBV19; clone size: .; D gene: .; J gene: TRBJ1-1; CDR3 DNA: TGTGCCAGTAGTATAGGGAGGGGGAACACTGAAGCTTTCTTT; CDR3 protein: CASSIGRGNTEAFF
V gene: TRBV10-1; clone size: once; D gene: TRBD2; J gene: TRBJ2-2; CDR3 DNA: TGCGCCAGCAGTGCAGGGAGGGACTACACCGGGGAGCTGTTTTTT; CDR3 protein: CASSAGRDYTGELFF
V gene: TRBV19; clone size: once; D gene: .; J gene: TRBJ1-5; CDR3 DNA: TGTGCCGTGGGGGCACAGGCGAATCAGCCCCAGCATTTT; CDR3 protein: CAVGAQANQPQHF